These 25 T cell receptor beta chains originate from one sample sequenced in a study of T cell repertoires in cytomegalovirus infection. TCRdb called the reads again in MiXCR, with one record for every CDR3 protein. The sample holds about 100,000 distinct CDR3 sequences; 25% to 30% are singletons and the top ten take approximately 71%. The antigens these receptors bind are not known. Sequenced material: CD8+ T cells from cultured PBMCs, taken from culture after CMV antigen stimulation. The receptors were gathered from a human donor in good health (CMV status not recorded). Some clones in this sample may be carry-over from other donors' samples.

The CDR3 is CASSYRNLIHEQYF. DNA for the CDR3: TGTGCCAGCAGTTACAGGAATCTGATACACGAGCAGTACTTC. The chain recombines TRBV5-4 with TRBJ2-7, with D possibly TRBD1 on 5 matching bases. CDR1 is SGHNT, CDR2 YYREEE, per germline (reference sequence). Trimming took 5 bases from V and 5 from J, leaving 17 bases between them. The length of the CDR3 is 14 residues.

This clonotype was seen repeatedly, ten times or more. CDR3 bases: TGCGCCAGCAGCTCCCCAGCCGCGAGCGGGGGGTCACCCACAGATACGCAGTATTTT. As protein: CASSSPAASGGSPTDTQYF. The V gene is TRBV4-1, the J gene TRBJ2-3; TRBD2 agrees at 9 bases. Looked up from germline, CDR1 is MGHRA and CDR2 is YSYEKL. J gave up 2 bases and V 5 bases, and 17 bases lay outside the gene matches. This CDR3 has 19 amino acids.

This clonotype was seen more than once but under ten times. This chain connects TRBV7-7 to TRBJ2-1, with 7 bases lining up with TRBD1. The CDR3 contains 14 residues. Germline V gene sequence: CDR1 SSHAT, CDR2 FNYEAQ (reference sequence). J gave up 8 bases and V 1 base, and 5 bases lay outside the gene matches. The CDR3 sequence is CASSLGQGTDEQFF. The CDR3 DNA sequence: TGTGCCAGCAGCTTAGGACAGGGCACCGATGAGCAGTTCTTC.

Many counts were recorded for this clonotype. This chain connects TRBV7-2 to TRBJ1-4; a possible D gene is TRBD1 (6 bases). With 0 bases removed from V and 7 bases from J, the gap between germline ends came to 12 bases. There are 15 residues in the CDR3. Germline CDR1 reads SGHTA; CDR2 reads FQGNSA. CDR3 DNA sequence: TGTGCCAGCAGCTTAGCGGGAGCAGGGGTTGAAAAACTGTTTTTT. It translates to CASSLAGAGVEKLFF.

This clonotype came up many times. The V call is TRBV7-6, the J call TRBJ2-1, with D perhaps TRBD1 (5 bases). V gave up 1 base and J gave up 8 bases, with 9 bases separating them. Germline lookup yields CDR1 SGHVS and CDR2 FNYEAQ. The CDR3 extends over 13 amino acids. The CDR3 reads CASSLGLGDEQFF. For the CDR3, the DNA is TGTGCCAGCAGCTTAGGTTTAGGGGATGAGCAGTTCTTC.

This clonotype was seen only a few times. The rearrangement uses TRBV6-1 and TRBJ1-5, with D unclear. This CDR3 region has 14 residues. The germline gives CDR1 MNHNS, CDR2 SASEGT. V lost 7 bases and J 2 bases, leaving 12 bases between the germline ends. CDR3 amino acids: CASMSGMGNQPQHF. DNA of the CDR3: TGTGCCAGCATGTCTGGGATGGGCAATCAGCCCCAGCATTTT.

The chain uses TRBV4-1 and TRBJ1-1, with D hard to call. Trimming shortened V by 0 bases and J by 3 bases, and 8 bases separated the two germline ends. Looked up from germline, CDR1 is MGHRA and CDR2 is YSYEKL. The CDR3 covers 14 residues. This chain's CDR3 is CASSQDFGYTEAFF. CDR3 bases: TGCGCCAGCAGCCAAGATTTTGGCTACACTGAAGCTTTCTTT.

The V call is TRBV12-3 or TRBV12-4, the J call TRBJ1-1; weak D call: TRBD1 (5 bases). The V end lost 3 bases, the J end lost 1 base, and 9 bases lay between the germline ends. The CDR3 consists of 14 residues. CDR3 region: CASSFSGTNTEAFF. The CDR3 DNA reads as TGTGCCAGCAGTTTTAGTGGGACGAACACTGAAGCTTTCTTT.

This clonotype was seen many times. The chain recombines TRBV5-1 with TRBJ1-2, with TRBD1 identical over 7 bases. This CDR3 comprises 14 residues. The germline gives CDR1 SGHRS, CDR2 YFSETQ. J gave up 8 bases and V 0 bases, and 7 bases lay outside the gene matches. CDR3: CASSLGGQVGGYTF. The CDR3 DNA sequence: TGCGCCAGCAGCTTGGGTGGACAGGTCGGCGGCTACACCTTC.

The V gene is TRBV2, the J gene TRBJ2-5; D is ambiguous. This CDR3 has 14 amino acids. Trimming took off 3 bases at V and 5 bases at J, with 13 bases between the two ends. Germline lookup yields CDR1 SNHLY and CDR2 FYNNEI. The CDR3 is CASSDVGARETQYF. DNA for the CDR3: TGTGCCAGCAGTGACGTCGGTGCTCGGGAGACCCAGTACTTC.

This clonotype occurred a few times. CDR3 loop: CASTLWGQMNTEAFF. The CDR3 DNA follows: TGTGCCAGTACTCTTTGGGGGCAGATGAACACTGAAGCTTTCTTT. The gene calls are TRBV19 and TRBJ1-1; D might be TRBD1 (6 bases). The CDR3 contains 15 residues. In germline, CDR1 is LNHDA, CDR2 SQIVND (reference sequence). V was clipped by 7 bases and J by 0 bases, with 15 bases between them.

This clonotype has just a few counts. This chain joins TRBV3-1 and TRBJ1-2; TRBD1 might be the D (5 bases). Germline loops: CDR1 LGHDT, CDR2 YNNKEL (reference sequence). V lost 1 base to trimming and J lost 3 bases, with 9 bases between them. This CDR3 contains 14 residues. The CDR3: CASSQGTGYYGYTF. CDR3 sequence (DNA): TGTGCCAGCAGCCAAGGTACAGGCTACTATGGCTACACCTTC.

This clonotype was recorded at least ten times. J is TRBJ1-1 and V is TRBV11-2; D uncertain. CDR1 and CDR2 (germline): SGHAT, FQNNGV. Trimming shortened V by 5 bases and J by 0 bases, and 7 bases separated the two germline ends. The CDR3 has 13 residues. CDR3 coding DNA: TGTGCCAGCAGCCCCGGTTTGAACACTGAAGCTTTCTTT. As protein: CASSPGLNTEAFF.

This chain links TRBV12-3 or TRBV12-4 with TRBJ2-3; the D is unclear. CDR3 length equals 12 residues. V was trimmed by 6 bases and J by 2 bases, leaving 6 bases between them. CDR3 protein: CASSPNTDTQYF. Here the CDR3 DNA reads TGTGCCAGCAGCCCAAACACAGATACGCAGTATTTT.

V gene TRBV4-2 combines with J gene TRBJ2-7; 9 bases agree with TRBD1. Per the germline V gene, CDR1 is LGHNA and CDR2 is YNFKEQ. Germline trimming cut 3 bases from V and 3 bases from J; bases unmatched to any gene: 12. The CDR3 sequence is 17 residues long. The CDR3 region is CASSQETQQGASYEQYF. The CDR3 DNA reads as TGTGCCAGCAGCCAGGAAACCCAACAGGGGGCAAGCTACGAGCAGTACTTC.

The chain links TRBV28 to TRBJ1-6; D possibly corresponds to TRBD1 (5 bases). There are 13 residues in the CDR3. Looked up from germline, CDR1 is MDHEN and CDR2 is SYDVKM. V lost 4 bases and J lost 9, with 10 bases in between. CDR3: CASSYGDASPLHF. The DNA for the CDR3 is TGTGCCAGCAGTTATGGGGACGCTTCACCCCTCCACTTT.

V and J are TRBV7-6 and TRBJ2-1, with 11 bases lining up with TRBD2. The germline CDR1 and CDR2 sequences are SGHVS and FNYEAQ. This CDR3 is built from 16 residues. V was clipped by 3 bases and J by 6 bases; unmatched bases: 7. The DNA for the CDR3 is TGTGCCAGCAGCTTGCTGCCTAGCGGGGGGCTCAATGAGCAGTTCTTC. Protein: CASSLLPSGGLNEQFF.

The chain is built from TRBV7-4 and TRBJ2-5; 9 bases align to TRBD2. This CDR3 region has 16 residues. V gave up 5 bases and J gave up 3 bases; unmatched junction bases: 10. Per germline, CDR1 SGHVT and CDR2 SQSDAQ. In DNA, the CDR3 is TGTGCCAGCAGCCCAGTCAGCGGGGGGCAGGAAGAGACCCAGTACTTC. As protein: CASSPVSGGQEETQYF. Together with reference TRBV7-4 and TRBJ2-5, the CDR3 gives the full variable domain: GAGVSQSPRYKVAKRGRDVALRCDSISGHVTLYWYRQTLGQGSEVLTYSQSDAQRDKSGRPSGRFSAERPERSVSTLKIQRTEQGDSAVYLCASSPVSGGQEETQYFGPGTRLLVL.

V and J are TRBV9 and TRBJ2-3; TRBD1 aligns across 9 bases. The CDR3 is made up of 16 amino acids. The germline V gene has CDR1 SGDLS and CDR2 YYNGEE. V gave up 3 bases and J gave up 3 bases; unmatched junction bases: 8. CDR3 residues: CASSGTGTGLTDTQYF. The CDR3 DNA reads TGTGCCAGCAGCGGGACCGGGACAGGGTTGACAGATACGCAGTATTTT.

The V and J genes are TRBV7-6 and TRBJ1-2; 9 positions agree with TRBD1. V gave up 5 bases and J gave up 4 bases; unmatched junction bases: 5. The CDR3 totals 14 residues. The germline V gene has CDR1 SGHVS and CDR2 FNYEAQ. For the CDR3, the DNA is TGTGCCAGCAGCGCAACGACAGGGGGCTATGGCTACACCTTC. Amino acid sequence: CASSATTGGYGYTF. Filled out from reference TRBV7-6 and TRBJ1-2, the complete variable domain reads GAGVSQSPRYKVTKRGQDVALRCDPISGHVSLYWYRQALGQGPEFLTYFNYEAQQDKSGLPNDRFSAERPEGSISTLTIQRTEQRDSAMYRCASSATTGGYGYTFGSGTRLTVV.

This clonotype was seen at least ten times. The chain carries TRBV4-2 and TRBJ1-1; D is unclear. Germline V lookup: CDR1 LGHNA, CDR2 YNFKEQ. The CDR3 is 15 amino acids. Trimming pared 0 bases from V and 1 base from J, leaving 9 bases between. CDR3 sequence (DNA): TGTGCCAGCAGCCAAGAACTGCGCGAGAACACTGAAGCTTTCTTT. Its translation: CASSQELRENTEAFF.

V is TRBV7-2 and J is TRBJ2-3; unclear D gene. The V end lost 4 bases, the J end lost 5 bases, and 16 bases lay between the germline ends. Germline CDR1 and CDR2: SGHTA and FQGNSA. The CDR3 consists of 15 residues. This chain's CDR3 is CASSWSADARDTQYF. The DNA of the CDR3 is TGTGCCAGCAGCTGGAGCGCCGATGCCCGAGATACGCAGTATTTT.

The genes are TRBV19 and TRBJ1-1; TRBD1 matches 8 bases. In germline, CDR1 is LNHDA, CDR2 SQIVND (reference sequence). Unmatched junction bases numbered 9, after V lost 3 bases and J lost 3 bases. This CDR3 contains 16 residues. The CDR3 spells CASSMLGQGSHTEAFF. CDR3 nucleotides: TGTGCCAGTAGTATGCTCGGACAGGGAAGCCACACTGAAGCTTTCTTT.

The genes are TRBV11-3 and TRBJ2-2; D is uncertain. This CDR3 is built from 14 residues. Germline V gives CDR1 SGHNT, CDR2 YENEEA. V was clipped by 1 base and J by 2 bases, with 5 bases between them. The CDR3: CASSLVTNTGELFF. The CDR3 DNA is TGTGCCAGCAGCTTAGTTACCAACACCGGGGAGCTGTTTTTT.

This clonotype occurred many times. This chain joins TRBV7-8 and TRBJ2-1; 13 nucleotides match TRBD2. From germline, CDR1 is SGHVS and CDR2 FQNEAQ. This CDR3 contains 16 residues. Trimming cost V 6 bases and J 4 bases; bases outside gene matches: 6. The CDR3 sequence is CASRPSTSGGYNEQFF. The CDR3 nucleotides are TGTGCCAGCAGACCTTCGACTAGCGGGGGGTACAATGAGCAGTTCTTC. The entire variable domain, with the rest obtained from reference TRBV7-8 and TRBJ2-1, is as follows: GAGVSQSPRYKVAKRGQDVALRCDPISGHVSLFWYQQALGQGPEFLTYFQNEAQLDKSGLPSDRFFAERPEGSVSTLKIQRTQQEDSAVYLCASRPSTSGGYNEQFFGPGTRLTVL.